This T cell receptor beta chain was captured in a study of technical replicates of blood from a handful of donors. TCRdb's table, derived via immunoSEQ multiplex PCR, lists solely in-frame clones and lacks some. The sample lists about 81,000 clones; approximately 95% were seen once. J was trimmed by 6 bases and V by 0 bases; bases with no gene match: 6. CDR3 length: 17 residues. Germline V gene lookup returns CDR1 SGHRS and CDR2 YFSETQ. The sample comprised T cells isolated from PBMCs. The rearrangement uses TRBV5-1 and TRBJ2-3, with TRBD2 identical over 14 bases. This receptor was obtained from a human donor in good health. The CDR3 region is CASSLGLAGGTGDTQYF. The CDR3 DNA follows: TGCGCCAGCAGCTTGGGACTAGCGGGAGGGACGGGGGATACGCAGTATTTT.